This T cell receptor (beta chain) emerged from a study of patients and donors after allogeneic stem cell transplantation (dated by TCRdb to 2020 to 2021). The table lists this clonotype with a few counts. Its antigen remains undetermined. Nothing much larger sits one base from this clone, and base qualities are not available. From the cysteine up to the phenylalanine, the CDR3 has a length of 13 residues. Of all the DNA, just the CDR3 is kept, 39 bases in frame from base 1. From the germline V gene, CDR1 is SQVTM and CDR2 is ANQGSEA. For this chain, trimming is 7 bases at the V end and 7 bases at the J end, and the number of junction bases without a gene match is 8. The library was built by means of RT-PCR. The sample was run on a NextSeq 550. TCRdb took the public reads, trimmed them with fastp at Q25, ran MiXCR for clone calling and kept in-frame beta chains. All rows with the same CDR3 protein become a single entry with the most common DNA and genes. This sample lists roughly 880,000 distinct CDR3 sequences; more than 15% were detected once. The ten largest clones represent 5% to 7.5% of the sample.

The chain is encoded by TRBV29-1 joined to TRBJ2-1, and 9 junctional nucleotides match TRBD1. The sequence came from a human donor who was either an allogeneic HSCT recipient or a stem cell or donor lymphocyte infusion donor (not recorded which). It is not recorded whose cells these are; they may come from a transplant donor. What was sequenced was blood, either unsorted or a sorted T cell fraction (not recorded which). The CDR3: CSAGQGSLNEQFF. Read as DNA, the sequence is TGCAGCGCCGGACAGGGGTCCCTAAATGAGCAGTTCTTC.